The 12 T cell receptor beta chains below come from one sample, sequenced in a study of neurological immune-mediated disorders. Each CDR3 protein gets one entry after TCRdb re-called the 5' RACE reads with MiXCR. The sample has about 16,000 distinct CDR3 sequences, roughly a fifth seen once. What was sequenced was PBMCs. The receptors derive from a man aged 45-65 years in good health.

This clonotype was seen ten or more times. The CDR3 sequence: CASSFSVGRDYNEQFF. As DNA, the CDR3 is TGTGCCAGCAGCTTTAGCGTTGGACGGGACTACAATGAGCAGTTCTTC. The chain recombines TRBV7-2 with TRBJ2-1, with D tentatively TRBD2 (5 bases). V was cut by 3 bases and J by 3 bases, with 15 bases left in between. Per germline, CDR1 SGHTA and CDR2 FQGNSA. The CDR3 consists of 16 residues. The full variable domain, completed using reference TRBV7-2 and TRBJ2-1, is GAGVSQSPSNKVTEKGKDVELRCDPISGHTALYWYRQSLGQGLEFLIYFQGNSAPDKSGLPSDRFSAERTGGSVSTLTIQRTQQEDSAVYLCASSFSVGRDYNEQFFGPGTRLTVL.

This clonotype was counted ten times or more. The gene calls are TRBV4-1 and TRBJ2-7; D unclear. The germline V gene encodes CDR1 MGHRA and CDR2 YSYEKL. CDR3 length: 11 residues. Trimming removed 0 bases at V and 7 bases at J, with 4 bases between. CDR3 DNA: TGCGCCAGCAGCCAAGATAGGGAGCAGTACTTC. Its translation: CASSQDREQYF.

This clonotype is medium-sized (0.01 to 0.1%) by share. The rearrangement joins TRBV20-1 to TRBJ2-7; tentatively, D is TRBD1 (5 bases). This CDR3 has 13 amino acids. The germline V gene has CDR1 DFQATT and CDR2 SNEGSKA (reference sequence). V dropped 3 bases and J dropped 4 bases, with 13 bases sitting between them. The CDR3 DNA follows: TGCAGTGCTAGTCCCAGGGTTAAATACGAGCAGTACTTC. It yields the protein CSASPRVKYEQYF.

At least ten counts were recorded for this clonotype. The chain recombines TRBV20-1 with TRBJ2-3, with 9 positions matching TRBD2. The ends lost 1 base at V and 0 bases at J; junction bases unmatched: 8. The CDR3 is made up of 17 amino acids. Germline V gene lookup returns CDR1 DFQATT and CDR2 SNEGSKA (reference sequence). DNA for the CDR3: TGCAGTGCTAGAGGCGCCTTGGGACTAGCTAGCACAGATACGCAGTATTTT. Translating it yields CSARGALGLASTDTQYF.

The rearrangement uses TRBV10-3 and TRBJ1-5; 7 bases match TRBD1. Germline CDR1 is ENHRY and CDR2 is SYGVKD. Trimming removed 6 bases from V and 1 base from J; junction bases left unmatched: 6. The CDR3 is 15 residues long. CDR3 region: CAIRGGTASNQPQHF. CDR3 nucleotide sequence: TGTGCCATCAGAGGGGGGACAGCGAGCAATCAGCCCCAGCATTTT.

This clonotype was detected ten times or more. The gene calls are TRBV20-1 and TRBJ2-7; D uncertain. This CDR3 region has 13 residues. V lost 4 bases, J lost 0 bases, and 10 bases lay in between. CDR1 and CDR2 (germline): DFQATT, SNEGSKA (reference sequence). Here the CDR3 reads CSAIDTISYEQYF. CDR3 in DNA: TGCAGTGCTATTGACACGATCTCCTACGAGCAGTACTTC.

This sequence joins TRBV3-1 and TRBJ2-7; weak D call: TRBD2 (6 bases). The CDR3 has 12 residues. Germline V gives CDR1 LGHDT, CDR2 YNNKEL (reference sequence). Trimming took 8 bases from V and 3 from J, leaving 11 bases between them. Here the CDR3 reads CASAGGDYEQYF. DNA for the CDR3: TGTGCCAGCGCCGGAGGGGACTACGAGCAGTACTTC.

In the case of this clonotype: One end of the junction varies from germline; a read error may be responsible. The CDR3, as DNA: TGTGCCAGCAGCTTAGCCTCCCACGAGCAGTACTTC. This translates into CASSLASHEQYF. The chain couples TRBV7-2 to TRBJ2-7; D not resolved. Per the germline V gene, CDR1 is SGHTA and CDR2 is FQGNSA. This CDR3 contains 12 residues.

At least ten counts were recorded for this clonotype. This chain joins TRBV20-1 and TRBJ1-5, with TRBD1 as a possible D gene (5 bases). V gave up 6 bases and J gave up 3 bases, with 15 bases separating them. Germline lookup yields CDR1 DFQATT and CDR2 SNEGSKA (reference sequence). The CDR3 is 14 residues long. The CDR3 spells CSAPDTGPNQPQHF. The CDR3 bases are TGCAGTGCACCGGACACCGGCCCCAATCAGCCCCAGCATTTT.

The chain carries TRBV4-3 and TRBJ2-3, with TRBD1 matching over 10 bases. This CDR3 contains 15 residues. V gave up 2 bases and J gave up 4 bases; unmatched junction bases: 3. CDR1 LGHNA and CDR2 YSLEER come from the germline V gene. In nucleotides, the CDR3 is TGCGCCAGCAGCCAAAGGACAGGGGGGCCAGATACGCAGTATTTT. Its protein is CASSQRTGGPDTQYF.

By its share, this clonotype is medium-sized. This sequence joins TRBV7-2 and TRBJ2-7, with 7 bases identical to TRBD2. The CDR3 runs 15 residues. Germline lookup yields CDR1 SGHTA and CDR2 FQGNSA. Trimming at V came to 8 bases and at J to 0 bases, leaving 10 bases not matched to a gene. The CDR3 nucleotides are TGTGCCAGCTCTTTCTCGCTAGCGGTCTCCTACGAGCAGTACTTC. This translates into CASSFSLAVSYEQYF.

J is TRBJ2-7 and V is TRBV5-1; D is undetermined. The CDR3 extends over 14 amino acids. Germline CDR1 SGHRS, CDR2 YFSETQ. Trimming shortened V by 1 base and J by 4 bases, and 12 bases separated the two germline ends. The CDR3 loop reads CASSLSGTEYEQYF. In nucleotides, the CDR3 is TGCGCCAGCAGCTTGAGTGGCACAGAATACGAGCAGTACTTC. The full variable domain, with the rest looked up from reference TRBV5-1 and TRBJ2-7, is KAGVTQTPRYLIKTRGQQVTLSCSPISGHRSVSWYQQTPGQGLQFLFEYFSETQRNKGNFPGRFSGRQFSNSRSEMNVSTLELGDSALYLCASSLSGTEYEQYFGPGTRLTVT.